The clone carrying this T cell receptor beta chain was seen only a few times. This sample is part of a study of regulatory T cells in long-lasting Graves disease. Per the germline V gene, CDR1 is ENHRY and CDR2 is SYGVKD. The ends were cut back, 0 bases at V and 2 bases at J, with 14 bases in the middle. This CDR3 contains 17 residues. Both iRepertoire HTBI primers and Arm-PCR of CDR3 regions were used to build the TCR beta libraries. TCRdb reprocessed the multiplex PCR reads via MiXCR and lists one record per CDR3 protein. The sample comprises roughly 700,000 distinct CDR3 sequences, about 30% of which are singletons, and around 40% rests with the top ten. Regarding time point: persistent/refractory GD, antithyroid drugs over 5 years with positive TRAb. Generation of the TCR library employed RNA extracted from PBMCs. Each patient gave roughly 9.2 milliliters of EDTA-anticoagulated peripheral blood.

Here the sequenced sample was peripheral blood mononuclear cells (PBMCs), taken when the disease was refractory, from a patient treated with antithyroid drugs. This receptor was identified in a female donor with Graves disease. This chain uses TRBV10-3 with TRBJ2-1; D is unclear. This chain's CDR3 is CAISESLRSPPYNEQFF. The CDR3 bases are TGTGCCATCAGTGAGTCACTGCGGTCCCCCCCCTACAATGAGCAGTTCTTC.